These 17 T cell receptor beta chains were all obtained from the same sample, sequenced in a study of T cells in Graves' hyperthyroidism and ophthalmopathy. Amplified TCR beta CDR3 regions derived from RNA transcripts. The HTBI primer set served for first-round RT-PCR of the TCR CDR3. TCRdb called the multiplex PCR reads again in MiXCR, with one record for every CDR3 protein. The sample lists 450,000 to 600,000 distinct CDR3 sequences, about 20% occurring once. The sequencing input was blood. Source of these receptors: a man between 40 and 49 years old with Graves' ophthalmopathy.

This clonotype was picked up one time. A clone one base away is much larger, so this may be a read error. The rearrangement uses TRBV5-4 and TRBJ2-7; 8 nucleotides align to TRBD1. In germline, CDR1 is SGHNT, CDR2 YYREEE (reference sequence). V shed 3 bases and J 5 bases; nucleotides not matched to a gene: 7. This CDR3 has 14 residues. This chain's CDR3 is CASSWGQAAHEQYF. CDR3 nucleotides: TGTGCCAGCAGCTGGGGACAGGCGGCCCACGAGCAGTACTTC.

This clonotype was picked up many times. The gene calls are TRBV27 and TRBJ2-7; D is possibly TRBD1 or TRBD2 (5 bases each). Germline lookup yields CDR1 MNHEY and CDR2 SMNVEV (reference sequence). The V gene lost 0 bases and the J gene lost 6 bases, with 9 bases spanning the gap. This CDR3 has 13 amino acids. The CDR3 loop is CASSLSRDREQYF. The DNA for the CDR3 is TGTGCCAGCAGTTTATCTAGGGACCGCGAGCAGTACTTC.

V is TRBV15 and J is TRBJ1-5; tentative D call: TRBD1 (6 bases). The length of the CDR3 is 15 residues. Looked up from germline, CDR1 is LNHNV and CDR2 is YYDKDF (reference sequence). Trimming took off 4 bases at V and 5 bases at J, with 15 bases between the two ends. As DNA, the CDR3 is TGTGCCACCAGCACCGGGGGGCTGGGGCATCAGCCCCAGCATTTT. It codes for CATSTGGLGHQPQHF.

This clonotype was found a few times. The genes are TRBV20-1 and TRBJ2-5; 10 bases map to TRBD2. Germline CDR1 and CDR2: DFQATT and SNEGSKA (reference sequence). Trimming took 6 bases from V and 0 from J; bases not matched to a gene: 7. CDR3 length: 15 amino acids. CDR3 in amino acids: CSAFTLAGYQETQYF. In nucleotides, the CDR3 is TGCAGTGCCTTCACACTAGCGGGGTACCAAGAGACCCAGTACTTC.

This clonotype has just a few counts. The CDR3, as DNA: TGTGCCTGGAACACGGGGGTGTCTGGGGCCAACGTCCTGACTTTC. Translation gives CAWNTGVSGANVLTF. The chain is built from TRBV30 and TRBJ2-6; D may be TRBD2 (6 bases). V lost 4 bases and J 1 base, leaving 11 bases between the germline ends. The CDR3 spans 15 residues. The germline gives CDR1 GTSNPN, CDR2 SVGIG (reference sequence).

This clonotype was recorded many times. The CDR3 sequence is CASSLVGTGPNEQFF. The CDR3 nucleotides are TGTGCCAGCAGCTTAGTCGGGACAGGGCCCAATGAGCAGTTCTTC. The chain employs TRBV7-2 and TRBJ2-1; 9 bases align to TRBD1. Looked up from germline, CDR1 is SGHTA and CDR2 is FQGNSA. The CDR3 totals 15 residues. The ends lost 1 base at V and 6 bases at J; junction bases unmatched: 4. The complete variable domain, with remaining parts taken from reference TRBV7-2 and TRBJ2-1, reads GAGVSQSPSNKVTEKGKDVELRCDPISGHTALYWYRQSLGQGLEFLIYFQGNSAPDKSGLPSDRFSAERTGGSVSTLTIQRTQQEDSAVYLCASSLVGTGPNEQFFGPGTRLTVL.

This clonotype occurred many times. This chain uses TRBV5-1 with TRBJ2-7, with D maybe TRBD2 (5 bases). V lost 4 bases and J lost 3, with 14 bases in between. CDR1 SGHRS and CDR2 YFSETQ come from the germline V gene. The CDR3 has 14 amino acids. The CDR3 region has the DNA TGCGCCAGCAGCCTAAGGACTGCACACTACGAGCAGTACTTC. Protein: CASSLRTAHYEQYF.

In DNA, the CDR3 is TGTGCCAGCAAGGGGTGGGGATGGAGCACCGGGGAGCTGTTTTTT. It is translated as CASKGWGWSTGELFF. The chain joins TRBV6-1 to TRBJ2-2, with D tentatively TRBD1 (5 bases). Germline CDR1 reads MNHNS; CDR2 reads SASEGT. The V end was cut by 7 bases, the J end by 4 bases, with 16 bases between. CDR3 size: 15 residues.

This clonotype was recorded a few times. The chain joins TRBV5-1 to TRBJ1-3; TRBD1 is a possible D gene (6 bases). Trimming removed 2 bases at V and 1 base at J, with 13 bases between. In germline, CDR1 is SGHRS, CDR2 YFSETQ. The CDR3 covers 16 residues. The CDR3 DNA reads as TGCGCCAGCAGCTTCGGGGGCGCCTTGTCTGGAAACACCATATATTTT. It yields the protein CASSFGGALSGNTIYF.

On this clonotype: A much more abundant neighbour one base away suggests this may be a read error. J is TRBJ2-7 and V is TRBV20-1; TRBD1 matches at 9 bases. The length of the CDR3 is 13 residues. V lost 5 bases, J lost 4 bases, and 6 bases stayed unmatched. The germline gives CDR1 DFQATT, CDR2 SNEGSKA (reference sequence). CDR3 DNA: TGCAGTGCTGCCGGGACAGGGCTTTACGAGCAGTACTTC. Amino acids: CSAAGTGLYEQYF.

This clonotype was detected ten times or more. The V and J genes are TRBV20-1 and TRBJ2-7; 9 nucleotides line up with TRBD2. Losses at the gene ends were 6 bases for V and 5 bases for J; bases not matched to a gene: 14. The germline V gene encodes CDR1 DFQATT and CDR2 SNEGSKA (reference sequence). This CDR3 has 15 amino acids. Here the CDR3 reads CSAKTGASGTHEQYF. The CDR3 coding sequence is TGCAGTGCCAAAACGGGGGCTAGCGGGACCCACGAGCAGTACTTC.

The chain joins TRBV4-3 to TRBJ2-1, with TRBD2 identical over 13 bases. This CDR3 region has 16 residues. Germline CDR1 LGHNA, CDR2 YSLEER. V gave up 1 base and J gave up 7 bases; unmatched junction bases: 4. This CDR3 is CASSQGLAGGINEQFF. CDR3 DNA sequence: TGCGCCAGCAGCCAAGGACTAGCGGGAGGAATAAATGAGCAGTTCTTC.

V is TRBV11-1 and J is TRBJ2-4; the D gene is possibly TRBD2 (6 bases). Trimming left V 3 bases short and J 3 bases short, with 9 bases between. Germline V gene data show CDR1 as SGHAT and CDR2 as FQDESV (reference sequence). The CDR3 loop spans 14 amino acids. CDR3 loop: CASSFSGVKNIQYF. The CDR3, as DNA: TGTGCCAGCAGCTTTAGCGGAGTCAAAAACATTCAGTACTTC.

The table lists this clonotype with a few counts. The J gene is TRBJ1-3, the V gene TRBV5-1; TRBD1 aligns across 7 bases. CDR1 and CDR2 (germline): SGHRS, YFSETQ. The CDR3 length is 17 residues. The V segment lost 3 bases and the J segment 4 bases; nucleotides outside the gene matches: 13. CDR3 amino acids: CASSSNPAGQRGNTIYF. The CDR3 bases are TGCGCCAGCAGCTCAAACCCCGCGGGACAGAGAGGAAACACCATATATTTT.

This clonotype was seen more than once but under ten times. The chain is built from TRBV7-9 and TRBJ2-3; D not resolved. Germline CDR1 reads SEHNR; CDR2 reads FQNEAQ (reference sequence). With 5 bases removed from V and 6 bases from J, the gap between germline ends came to 21 bases. This CDR3 spans 16 amino acids. CDR3 sequence: CASSAVTSAPLDTQYF. The CDR3 nucleotides are TGTGCCAGCAGCGCAGTAACCTCTGCCCCCTTGGATACGCAGTATTTT.

This clonotype was observed a handful of times. The chain is built from TRBV5-1 and TRBJ2-7, with TRBD2 matching over 10 bases. The V gene's germline CDR1 is SGHRS and CDR2 YFSETQ. With 3 bases clipped from V and 2 bases from J, the junction kept 8 bases outside the gene matches. CDR3 size: 16 residues. CDR3 sequence (DNA): TGCGCCAGCAGCTCTTCGGCGGGACTAGCGACCTACGAGCAGTACTTC. Amino acids: CASSSSAGLATYEQYF. Full variable domain (remainder filled in from reference TRBV5-1 and TRBJ2-7): KAGVTQTPRYLIKTRGQQVTLSCSPISGHRSVSWYQQTPGQGLQFLFEYFSETQRNKGNFPGRFSGRQFSNSRSEMNVSTLELGDSALYLCASSSSAGLATYEQYFGPGTRLTVT.

This chain connects TRBV2 to TRBJ1-2; 8 bases map to TRBD1. The CDR3 totals 15 residues. V trimming: 4 bases; J trimming: 2 bases; junction bases outside the gene matches: 6. CDR1 and CDR2 (germline): SNHLY, FYNNEI. DNA for the CDR3: TGTGCCAGCAGTGGTGAGCAGGGGGCGAACTATGGCTACACCTTC. Translated, it gives CASSGEQGANYGYTF.